Following are 14 T cell receptor beta chains from one sample sequenced in a study of graft-versus-host responses after intestinal transplantation. Only in-frame clones appear in the TCRdb table, and some are missing; sequencing was by immunoSEQ multiplex PCR. The data hold tens of thousands of clones, with roughly 89% observed a single time. For these TCRs, the target antigens are not known. Source: unstimulated CD4+ T cells sorted from spleen or lymph node cells, taken before intestinal transplant. Receptors were obtained from a human donor who received an intestinal transplant.

The J gene is TRBJ2-1, the V gene TRBV9; 8 bases align to TRBD2. V dropped 0 bases and J dropped 8; count of bases not matched to a gene: 7. Germline V gives CDR1 SGDLS, CDR2 YYNGEE. This CDR3 has 15 amino acids. CDR3 protein: CASSVDRTSRDEQFF. The CDR3 bases are TGTGCCAGCAGCGTAGACCGGACTAGCAGGGATGAGCAGTTCTTC.

The V and J genes are TRBV19 and TRBJ2-7, with a tentative D call TRBD2 (6 bases). CDR3 length equals 14 residues. Germline CDR1 is LNHDA and CDR2 is SQIVND (reference sequence). Trimming stripped 3 bases from V and 3 bases from J, with 12 bases between. CDR3 sequence reads: CASSMTQRVYEQYF. Written as DNA, the CDR3 is TGTGCCAGTAGTATGACCCAGCGGGTCTACGAGCAGTACTTC.

The rearrangement uses TRBV6-1 and TRBJ1-5; D remains unclear. Germline loops: CDR1 MNHNS, CDR2 SASEGT. The CDR3 runs to 17 residues. V dropped 3 bases and J dropped 0 bases, with 15 bases sitting between them. In DNA, the CDR3 is TGTGCCAGCAGTGATTTATCCCCGCTGGTTAGCAATCAGCCCCAGCATTTT. This codes for CASSDLSPLVSNQPQHF.

The CDR3 loop is CASSLAQGVGEQFF. The CDR3 DNA sequence: TGTGCCAGCAGCCTAGCGCAGGGAGTGGGTGAGCAGTTCTTC. V is TRBV14 and J is TRBJ2-1; tentatively, D is TRBD1 or TRBD2 (5 bases each). CDR1 is SGHDN and CDR2 is FVKESK in the germline V gene. V lost 4 bases and J 9 bases, leaving 16 bases between the germline ends. The CDR3 runs to 14 residues.

V and J are TRBV5-4 and TRBJ2-1, with 14 bases identical to TRBD2. This CDR3 comprises 16 residues. The V and J ends lost 0 bases and 4 bases, in that order; junction bases with no gene match: 0. Germline lookup yields CDR1 SGHNT and CDR2 YYREEE (reference sequence). CDR3 in amino acids: CASSLGLAGGYNEQFF. For the CDR3, the DNA is TGTGCCAGCAGCTTGGGACTAGCGGGAGGGTACAATGAGCAGTTCTTC.

The chain couples TRBV11-3 to TRBJ2-1; 10 bases agree with TRBD2. The length of the CDR3 is 17 residues. Germline CDR1 SGHNT, CDR2 YENEEA. V shed 0 bases, J shed 5 bases, and the junction held 7 bases outside the gene matches. This CDR3 reads CASSLDGASGSNNEQFF. In nucleotides, the CDR3 is TGTGCCAGCAGCTTAGACGGGGCTAGCGGGAGTAACAATGAGCAGTTCTTC.

The J gene is TRBJ2-5, the V gene TRBV15, with D possibly matching TRBD2 (6 bases). V dropped 5 bases and J dropped 3 bases, with 13 bases sitting between them. Germline CDR1 LNHNV, CDR2 YYDKDF (reference sequence). CDR3 size: 14 residues. The CDR3 sequence: CATSLNGGKETQYF. Here the CDR3 DNA reads TGTGCCACCAGCTTAAATGGGGGGAAAGAGACCCAGTACTTC.

The chain joins TRBV6-6 to TRBJ2-7; D is perhaps TRBD2 (5 bases). V was clipped by 2 bases and J by 4 bases, with 12 bases between them. The CDR3 totals 14 residues. Germline lookup yields CDR1 MNHNY and CDR2 SVGAGI (reference sequence). Written as DNA, the CDR3 is TGTGCCAGCAGTTACCCTCAGCGGACTTACGAGCAGTACTTC. It is translated as CASSYPQRTYEQYF.

The chain recombines TRBV5-1 with TRBJ2-1; 13 bases align to TRBD2. Germline V gene lookup returns CDR1 SGHRS and CDR2 YFSETQ. The CDR3 spans 16 residues. V was clipped by 6 bases and J by 7 bases; unmatched bases: 10. DNA for the CDR3: TGCGCCAGCACGCGGACCGGACTAGCGGGAGTGAATGAGCAGTTCTTC. This translates into CASTRTGLAGVNEQFF.

This chain uses TRBV9 with TRBJ2-3, with 7 bases fitting TRBD1. The J segment lost 3 bases and the V segment lost 4 bases, leaving 5 bases of the junction unmatched. Germline CDR1 is SGDLS and CDR2 is YYNGEE. The CDR3 is 14 amino acids. Here the CDR3 DNA reads TGTGCCAGCAGCACTCGACAGGGAACAGATACGCAGTATTTT. Protein: CASSTRQGTDTQYF. The variable domain in full, completed from reference TRBV9 and TRBJ2-3, reads DSGVTQTPKHLITATGQRVTLRCSPRSGDLSVYWYQQSLDQGLQFLIQYYNGEERAKGNILERFSAQQFPDLHSELNLSSLELGDSALYFCASSTRQGTDTQYFGPGTRLTVL.

This chain connects TRBV29-1 to TRBJ2-4; the D gene is possibly TRBD2 (6 bases). CDR3 length equals 14 residues. V lost 4 bases and J 4 bases, leaving 14 bases between the germline ends. Per germline, CDR1 SQVTM and CDR2 ANQGSEA. CDR3 coding DNA: TGCAGCGTTGCCCATAGCGGACGAAAAAACATTCAGTACTTC. The encoded protein is CSVAHSGRKNIQYF. The full variable domain, completed using reference TRBV29-1 and TRBJ2-4, is SAVISQKPSRDICQRGTSLTIQCQVDSQVTMMFWYRQQPGQSLTLIATANQGSEATYESGFVIDKFPISRPNLTFSTLTVSNMSPEDSSIYLCSVAHSGRKNIQYFGAGTRLSVL.

This clone was counted between two and nine times. CDR3: CASSPAYRGGPTDTQYF. CDR3 bases: TGTGCCAGCAGCCCCGCTTATAGGGGAGGGCCCACAGATACGCAGTATTTT. This sequence joins TRBV9 and TRBJ2-3, with TRBD2 matching 7 bases. The V gene's germline CDR1 is SGDLS and CDR2 YYNGEE. The V gene end was trimmed by 4 bases and the J gene end by 2 bases; junction bases not matched to a gene: 13. The CDR3 consists of 17 residues.

The V and J genes are TRBV7-8 and TRBJ2-7, with D perhaps assigned TRBD1 or TRBD2 (6 bases each). Germline lookup yields CDR1 SGHVS and CDR2 FQNEAQ. Trimming shortened V by 3 bases and J by 7 bases, and 22 bases separated the two germline ends. The CDR3 sequence is 16 residues long. The CDR3 loop reads CASSFRGGGVSGEQYF. CDR3 sequence (DNA): TGTGCCAGCAGCTTTCGAGGGGGAGGCGTCTCGGGAGAGCAGTACTTC.

The chain links TRBV5-8 to TRBJ2-7, with TRBD2 identical over 9 bases. CDR1 is SGHTS, CDR2 YDEGEE, per germline. The CDR3 runs 15 residues. The V and J ends lost 1 base and 5 bases, in that order; junction bases with no gene match: 7. Here the CDR3 reads CASSLRWGGRDEQYF. The CDR3 DNA sequence: TGTGCCAGCAGCTTGCGCTGGGGCGGGAGGGACGAGCAGTACTTC.